Listed below are T cell receptor beta chains from one sample, sequenced in a study of radiation and T cells in renal cell carcinoma. Libraries were prepared by immunoSEQ multiplex PCR; TCRdb keeps only in-frame clonotypes and omits some of them. The table lists under 100,000 clones, around 84% of them singletons. The specimen was blood, collected from a patient whose treatment included radiotherapy and nephrectomy. These TCRs come from a man aged 55 to 70 with renal cell carcinoma. Both conserved end residues are part of each CDR3. Expanded clones are given a class, and other clones once, few, many or no size at all.

CDR3 length	V gene	J gene	clone size	CDR3 protein
16	TRBV6-5	TRBJ2-2	NA	CASSSNRDLNTGELFF
16	TRBV27	TRBJ2-5	few	CASSPDRGSKRDDQYF
16	TRBV4-1	TRBJ1-4	NA	CASSQEGKGDNEKLFF
14	TRBV4-3	TRBJ1-4	once	CASSQDAGRGPLFF
15	TRBV5-6	TRBJ2-1	NA	CASSRDRGSYNEQFF
15	TRBV5-1	TRBJ2-2	once	CASSTGTAYTGELFF
15	TRBV28	TRBJ2-1	NA	CASSSGGGSYNEQFF
12	TRBV14	TRBJ2-7	NA	CASSRSAYEQYF
17	TRBV4-1	TRBJ2-3	NA	CASSQSKGGAGGVTQYF
13	TRBV29-1	TRBJ2-1	NA	CSVVLRTYNEQFF
14	TRBV28	TRBJ1-2	few	CASSLGHSNYGYTF
13	TRBV5-4	TRBJ2-7	NA	CASSLAPPAEQYF
14	TRBV13	TRBJ2-7	NA	CASNRAGGSDEQYF